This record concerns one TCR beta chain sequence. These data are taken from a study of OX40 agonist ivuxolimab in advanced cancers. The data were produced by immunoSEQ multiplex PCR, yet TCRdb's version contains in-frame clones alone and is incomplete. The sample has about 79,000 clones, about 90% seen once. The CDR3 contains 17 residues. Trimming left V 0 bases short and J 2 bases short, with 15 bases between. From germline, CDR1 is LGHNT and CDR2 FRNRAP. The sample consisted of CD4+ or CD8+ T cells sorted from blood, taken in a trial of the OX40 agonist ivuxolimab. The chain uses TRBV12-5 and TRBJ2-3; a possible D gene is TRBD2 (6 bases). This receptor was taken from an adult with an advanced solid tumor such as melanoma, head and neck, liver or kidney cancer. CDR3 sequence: CASGLVQGGMYTDTQYF. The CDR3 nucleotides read TGTGCTAGTGGTTTGGTACAAGGCGGGATGTACACAGATACGCAGTATTTT.